One sample yielded the 22 T cell receptor beta chains listed below, sequenced in a study of T cells in Graves' hyperthyroidism and ophthalmopathy (dated by TCRdb to the late 2010s). Library creation used multiplex PCR. This sample was sequenced with an Illumina HiSeq 2000. The TCR beta CDR3 regions were amplified from RNA transcripts. A first-round RT-PCR of the TCR CDR3 used the HTBI primer set with the Qiagen OneStep RT-PCR kit. In TCRdb, the public reads were trimmed at Q25 with fastp and aligned with MiXCR, with productive beta chains retained. Rows with one shared CDR3 protein collapse into an entry with the most common genes and DNA. For this sample there are 600,000 to 800,000 distinct CDR3 sequences; 30% to 40% appear just once. The ten biggest clones cover roughly 31% of the sample. The sample consisted of blood. These receptors came from a woman aged 40 to 50 with Graves' hyperthyroidism.

The rearrangement uses TRBV13 and TRBJ1-1, with TRBD1 matching 10 bases. The V gene end was trimmed by 0 bases and the J gene end by 1 base; junction bases not matched to a gene: 11. Germline V gives CDR1 PRHDT, CDR2 FYEKMQ (reference sequence). The CDR3 length is 19 residues. Here the CDR3 DNA reads TGTGCCAGCAGCTTAGGCCTTATTACCGGGACAGGGGCGAACACTGAAGCTTTCTTT. Translating it yields CASSLGLITGTGANTEAFF.

This chain links TRBV7-2 with TRBJ2-1; no reliable D call. V was trimmed by 2 bases and J by 3 bases, leaving 8 bases between them. Germline values: CDR1 SGHTA, CDR2 FQGNSA. This CDR3 region has 14 residues. The CDR3 nucleotides read TGTGCCAGCAGCTTACTTGGGTACTACAATGAGCAGTTCTTC. Encoded protein: CASSLLGYYNEQFF.

The chain links TRBV7-9 to TRBJ1-4; D is unresolved. Germline CDR1 reads SEHNR; CDR2 reads FQNEAQ (reference sequence). This CDR3 has 13 amino acids. Trimming cost V 5 bases and J 8 bases, with 12 bases left between them. CDR3 DNA: TGTGCCAGCAGCCCCCAAAGGGAGGAAAAACTGTTTTTT. Translation: CASSPQREEKLFF.

A note on this clonotype: Given a much more abundant clone one base away, this may be a read error. Likely a read error: the CDR3 ends without its conserved phenylalanine or tryptophan. The chain uses TRBV6-5 and TRBJ2-5, with D perhaps matching TRBD2 (7 bases). Germline values: CDR1 MNHEY, CDR2 SVGAGI. With 8 bases removed from V and 5 bases from J, the gap between germline ends came to 21 bases. The CDR3 has 15 amino acids. The CDR3, as DNA: TGTGCCAGCGGGGGCACTAGCGTCGGGCGGGAGACCCAGTACCTC. Translation: CASGGTSVGRETQYL.

In regard to this clonotype: A clone one base away is much larger, so this may be a read error. This chain joins TRBV12-3 or TRBV12-4 and TRBJ2-5; 8 nucleotides match TRBD1. V shed 6 bases, J shed 9 bases, and the junction held 12 bases outside the gene matches. The CDR3 loop spans 14 amino acids. The CDR3 protein is CASSDSDRDGAQYF. The CDR3 DNA reads as TGTGCCAGCAGCGATTCGGACAGGGACGGGGCCCAGTACTTC.

This clonotype was seen a handful of times. The genes are TRBV19 and TRBJ2-2; 7 nucleotides match TRBD1. Per germline, CDR1 LNHDA and CDR2 SQIVND (reference sequence). Unmatched junction bases numbered 10, after V lost 9 bases and J lost 6 bases. The CDR3 is made up of 14 amino acids. The CDR3 DNA reads TGTGCCAGCAGTTTAGAGGGGGCATCCGGGGAGCTGTTTTTT. It specifies CASSLEGASGELFF.

This chain joins TRBV20-1 and TRBJ2-6, with D perhaps matching TRBD2 (6 bases). The germline gives CDR1 DFQATT, CDR2 SNEGSKA (reference sequence). Trimming left V 3 bases short and J 9 bases short, with 6 bases between. This CDR3 contains 11 residues. CDR3 sequence (DNA): TGCAGTGCTAGGCGGGGCAACGTCCTGACTTTC. It encodes CSARRGNVLTF.

This chain connects TRBV12-3 or TRBV12-4 to TRBJ1-2; D perhaps matches TRBD1 (5 bases). The CDR3 covers 14 residues. The V end lost 8 bases, the J end lost 6 bases, and 19 bases lay between the germline ends. The CDR3 DNA sequence: TGTGCCAGCTCTTACTTTGGGGCGCATAATGGCTACACCTTC. Translating gives CASSYFGAHNGYTF.

This clonotype has at least ten counts. The chain employs TRBV2 and TRBJ1-1; TRBD1 aligns across 12 bases. Per the germline V gene, CDR1 is SNHLY and CDR2 is FYNNEI. Trimming at V came to 4 bases and at J to 3 bases, leaving 3 bases not matched to a gene. CDR3 length: 15 residues. CDR3 loop: CASSGRDRGHTEAFF. The CDR3 DNA reads TGTGCCAGCAGTGGTAGGGACAGGGGGCACACTGAAGCTTTCTTT. Full variable domain (missing parts from reference TRBV2 and TRBJ1-1): EPEVTQTPSHQVTQMGQEVILRCVPISNHLYFYWYRQILGQKVEFLVSFYNNEISEKSEIFDDQFSVERPDGSNFTLKIRSTKLEDSAMYFCASSGRDRGHTEAFFGQGTRLTVV.

This clonotype showed up many times. The V and J genes are TRBV4-2 and TRBJ2-5; tentatively, D is TRBD1 or TRBD2 (5 bases each). Trimming removed 0 bases at V and 3 bases at J, with 14 bases between. Germline CDR1 reads LGHNA; CDR2 reads YNFKEQ. The length of the CDR3 is 16 residues. The CDR3, as DNA: TGTGCCAGCAGCCAAGATGGTAGGGGACGGGAAGAGACCCAGTACTTC. Its protein product is CASSQDGRGREETQYF.

This clonotype was detected ten times or more. The genes are TRBV7-2 and TRBJ2-5, with D hard to call. This CDR3 is built from 14 residues. The V end was cut by 7 bases, the J end by 3 bases, with 15 bases between. Germline V lookup: CDR1 SGHTA, CDR2 FQGNSA. CDR3 loop: CASTTRKGKETQYF. CDR3 bases: TGTGCCAGCACCACCCGGAAAGGGAAAGAGACCCAGTACTTC.

Points on this clonotype: A much larger clone is a single base away; this may be a read error. This chain connects TRBV12-3 or TRBV12-4 to TRBJ2-7, with 7 bases fitting TRBD2. CDR3 size: 15 residues. The CDR3 DNA reads as TGTGTCAGCAGTCCCCACGGGGCGGGAGCCTACGAGCAGTACTTC. It translates to CVSSPHGAGAYEQYF.

Ten or more counts support this clonotype. The rearrangement uses TRBV7-2 and TRBJ2-5, with 9 bases aligning to TRBD1. Unmatched junction bases numbered 3, after V lost 2 bases and J lost 5 bases. The CDR3 spans 14 residues. Germline V gene sequence: CDR1 SGHTA, CDR2 FQGNSA. DNA of the CDR3: TGTGCCAGCAGCTTAACAGGGGGCACGGAGACCCAGTACTTC. Encoded protein: CASSLTGGTETQYF.

This sequence joins TRBV15 and TRBJ1-6; 7 bases map to TRBD1. The germline V gene has CDR1 LNHNV and CDR2 YYDKDF (reference sequence). This CDR3 has 15 amino acids. The trim removed 5 bases at V and 5 bases at J, leaving 6 bases unmatched. CDR3 amino acids: CATSRGTADNSPLHF. CDR3 nucleotide sequence: TGTGCCACCAGCCGCGGGACAGCAGATAATTCACCCCTCCACTTT.

This clonotype was seen at least ten times. The chain recombines TRBV12-5 with TRBJ1-1; 7 bases match TRBD1. V lost 6 bases, J lost 5 bases, and 6 bases stayed unmatched. Looked up from germline, CDR1 is LGHNT and CDR2 is FRNRAP. The CDR3 runs 13 residues. The CDR3 nucleotides are TGTGCTAGTGGGATGACAGGGAAAACTGAAGCTTTCTTT. Its protein product is CASGMTGKTEAFF.

This clonotype was found many times. The V and J genes are TRBV2 and TRBJ1-2; D uncertain. This CDR3 is built from 13 residues. Germline CDR1 is SNHLY and CDR2 is FYNNEI. The V end lost 6 bases, the J end lost 1 base, and 9 bases lay between the germline ends. CDR3 region: CASREIGNYGYTF. CDR3 nucleotide sequence: TGTGCCAGCAGGGAGATCGGTAACTATGGCTACACCTTC.

This clonotype was observed a few times. The CDR3 region has the DNA TGTGCCAGTAGTATAGACCCTGGCGAGCAGTACTTC. This codes for CASSIDPGEQYF. V is TRBV19 and J is TRBJ2-7, with no clear D. The V gene lost 0 bases and the J gene lost 6 bases, with 6 bases spanning the gap. The CDR3 is made up of 12 amino acids. Germline V CDR1 and CDR2: LNHDA, SQIVND (reference sequence).

Worth noting for this clonotype: One end of the junction fails to match germline, which may point to a read error. The chain joins TRBV5-1 to TRBJ1-4; the D is unclear. The CDR3 has 14 amino acids. CDR1 is SGHRS, CDR2 YFSETQ, per germline. The DNA of the CDR3 is TGCGCCAGCAGACCCGGACGCCTGGATGAAGAACTGTTTTTT. This gives the protein CASRPGRLDEELFF. The full variable domain, in which reference TRBV5-1 and TRBJ1-4 provide the parts outside the CDR3, is KAGVTQTPRYLIKTRGQQVTLSCSPISGHRSVSWYQQTPGQGLQFLFEYFSETQRNKGNFPGRFSGRQFSNSRSEMNVSTLELGDSALYLCASRPGRLDEELFFGSGTQLSVL.

The V and J genes are TRBV7-9 and TRBJ1-2; no definite D call. CDR3 size: 16 residues. Per the germline V gene, CDR1 is SEHNR and CDR2 is FQNEAQ (reference sequence). Between the trimmed V and J ends, which lost 2 bases and 8 bases, there was a span of 21 bases. CDR3 in DNA: TGTGCCAGCAGCTTAATCATACGTGAACCCGCTAGGGGCTACACCTTC. Translation gives CASSLIIREPARGYTF.

Notes on this clonotype: A much larger clone differs by one base, so this may be a read error. CDR3: CASSPWGPGTGNSPLHF. The CDR3 bases are TGTGCCAGCAGCCCGTGGGGGCCCGGGACAGGGAATTCACCCCTCCACTTT. This chain uses TRBV7-9 with TRBJ1-6, with 9 bases matching TRBD1. V gave up 5 bases and J gave up 7 bases; unmatched junction bases: 12. The CDR3 is 17 residues long. Germline CDR1 reads SEHNR; CDR2 reads FQNEAQ (reference sequence).

The J gene is TRBJ1-1, the V gene TRBV9; tentatively, D is TRBD1 (5 bases). V lost 2 bases to trimming and J lost 6 bases, with 11 bases between them. The CDR3 totals 13 residues. Germline-derived CDR1 and CDR2 are SGDLS and YYNGEE. The CDR3 here is CASSVEGSSEAFF. CDR3 sequence (DNA): TGTGCCAGCAGCGTTGAGGGGAGCTCTGAAGCTTTCTTT. Looking up the rest from reference TRBV9 and TRBJ1-1 gives the full variable domain: DSGVTQTPKHLITATGQRVTLRCSPRSGDLSVYWYQQSLDQGLQFLIQYYNGEERAKGNILERFSAQQFPDLHSELNLSSLELGDSALYFCASSVEGSSEAFFGQGTRLTVV.

In this sample, this clonotype turned up many times. CDR3 nucleotides: TGCAGTGCCTATATCGCCATTGGGCCGAGGTCAACTGAAGCTTTCTTT. As protein: CSAYIAIGPRSTEAFF. The rearrangement links TRBV20-1 to TRBJ1-1; D is undetermined. The germline gives CDR1 DFQATT, CDR2 SNEGSKA (reference sequence). V was cut by 6 bases and J by 5 bases, with 25 bases left in between. CDR3 length: 16 residues.